The T cell receptor (beta chain) under discussion was sequenced for a study of CD8+ T cells in alopecia areata. Points from the study as a whole: Lesional scalp, especially alopecia totalis/universalis, showed higher clonality than normal scalp. Mouse data revealed clearer TCR sharing than patient data did, a gap possibly tied to HLA. Scalp samples also yield sequences of resident alphabeta T cells from normal skin.

Cell sorting on a FACSAria was used to separate CD4+ and CD8+ T cells from the PBMCs. With respect to this clone: Its antigen is unknown.

cDNA reverse transcribed from extracted RNA served as the sequencing template. Data came from immunoSEQ multiplex PCR; TCRdb stores just in-frame clones and leaves some out. The sample holds 90,000 to 130,000 clones, 45% to 70% seen once. Sequencing used CD8+ T cells sorted from blood. This receptor was obtained from a human donor in good health.

CDR3 sequence: CASSMGETQYF. CDR3 bases: TGTGCCAGCAGCATGGGCGAGACCCAGTACTTC. This chain connects TRBV7-6 to TRBJ2-5; no clear D gene. Trimming took 5 bases from V and 5 from J, leaving 6 bases between them. Germline assignment: CDR1 SGHVS and CDR2 FNYEAQ. The CDR3 runs to 11 residues.